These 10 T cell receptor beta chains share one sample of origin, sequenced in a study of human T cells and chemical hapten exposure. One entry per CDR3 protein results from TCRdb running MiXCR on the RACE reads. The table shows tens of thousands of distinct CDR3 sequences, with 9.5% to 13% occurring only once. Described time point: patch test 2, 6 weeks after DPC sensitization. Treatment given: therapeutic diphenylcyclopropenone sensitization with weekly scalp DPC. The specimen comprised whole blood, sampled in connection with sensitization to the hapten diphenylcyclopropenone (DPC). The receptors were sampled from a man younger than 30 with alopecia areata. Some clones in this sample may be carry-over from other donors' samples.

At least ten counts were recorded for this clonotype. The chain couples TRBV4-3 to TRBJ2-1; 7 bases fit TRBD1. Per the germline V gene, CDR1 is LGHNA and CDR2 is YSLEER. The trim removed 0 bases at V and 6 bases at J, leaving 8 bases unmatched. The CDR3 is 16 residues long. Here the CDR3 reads CASSQDVPGGFNEQFF. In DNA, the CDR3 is TGCGCCAGCAGCCAAGATGTACCAGGGGGTTTCAATGAGCAGTTCTTC.

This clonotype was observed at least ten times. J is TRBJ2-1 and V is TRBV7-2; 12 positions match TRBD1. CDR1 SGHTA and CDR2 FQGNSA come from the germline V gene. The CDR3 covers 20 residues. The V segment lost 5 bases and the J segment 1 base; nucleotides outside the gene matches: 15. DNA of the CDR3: TGTGCCAGCAGCCCAATAAGGGACAGGGGGCTTGGATGGTCCTACAATGAGCAGTTCTTC. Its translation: CASSPIRDRGLGWSYNEQFF.

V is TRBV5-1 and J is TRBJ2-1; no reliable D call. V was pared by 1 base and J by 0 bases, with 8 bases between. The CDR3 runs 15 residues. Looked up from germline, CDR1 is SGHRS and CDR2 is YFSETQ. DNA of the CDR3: TGCGCCAGCAGCTTGAGGCTAAGCTCCTACAATGAGCAGTTCTTC. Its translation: CASSLRLSSYNEQFF.

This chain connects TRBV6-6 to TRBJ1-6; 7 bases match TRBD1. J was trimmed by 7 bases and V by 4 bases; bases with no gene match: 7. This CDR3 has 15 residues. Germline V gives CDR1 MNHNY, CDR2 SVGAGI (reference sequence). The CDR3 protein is CASSSHRGSNSPLHF. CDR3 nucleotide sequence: TGTGCCAGCAGTTCCCACAGGGGCTCCAATTCACCCCTCCACTTT.

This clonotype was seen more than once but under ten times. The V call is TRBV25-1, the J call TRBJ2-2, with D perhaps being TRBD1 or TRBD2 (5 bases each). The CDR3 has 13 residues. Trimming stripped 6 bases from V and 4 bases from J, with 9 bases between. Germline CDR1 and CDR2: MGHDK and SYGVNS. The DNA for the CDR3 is TGTGCCAGCAGGGGAGACAGCACCGGGGAGCTGTTTTTT. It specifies CASRGDSTGELFF.

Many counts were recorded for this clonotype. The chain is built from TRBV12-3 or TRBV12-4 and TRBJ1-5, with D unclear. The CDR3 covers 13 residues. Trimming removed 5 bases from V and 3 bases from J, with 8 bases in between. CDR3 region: CASSPDINQPQHF. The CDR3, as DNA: TGTGCCAGCAGTCCAGACATCAATCAGCCCCAGCATTTT.

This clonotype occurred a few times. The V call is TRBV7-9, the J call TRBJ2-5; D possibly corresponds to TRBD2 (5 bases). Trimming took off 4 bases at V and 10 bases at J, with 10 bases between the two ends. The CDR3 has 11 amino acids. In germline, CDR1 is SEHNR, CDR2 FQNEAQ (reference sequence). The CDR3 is CASSSGRGQYF. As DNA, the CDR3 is TGTGCCAGCAGCTCAGGACGGGGCCAGTACTTC.

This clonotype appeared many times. The CDR3 region is CSARGNVAKNIQYF. The CDR3 DNA sequence: TGCAGTGCTAGAGGGAACGTAGCCAAAAACATTCAGTACTTC. The chain couples TRBV20-1 to TRBJ2-4, with D uncertain. CDR1 and CDR2 from the germline V gene are DFQATT and SNEGSKA (reference sequence). The CDR3 runs 14 residues. Trimming cost V 1 base and J 0 bases, with 7 bases left between them.

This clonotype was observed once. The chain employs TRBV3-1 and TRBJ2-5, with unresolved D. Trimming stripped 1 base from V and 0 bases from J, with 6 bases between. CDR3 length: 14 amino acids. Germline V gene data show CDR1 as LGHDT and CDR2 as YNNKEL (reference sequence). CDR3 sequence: CASSQGPDQETQYF. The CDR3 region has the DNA TGTGCCAGCAGCCAAGGACCGGACCAAGAGACCCAGTACTTC.

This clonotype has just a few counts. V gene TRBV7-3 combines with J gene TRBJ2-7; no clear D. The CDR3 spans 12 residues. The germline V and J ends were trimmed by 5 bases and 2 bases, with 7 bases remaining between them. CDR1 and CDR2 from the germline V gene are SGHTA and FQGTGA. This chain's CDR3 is CASSPNPYEQYF. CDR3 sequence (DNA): TGTGCCAGCAGCCCGAACCCCTACGAGCAGTACTTC.